The present TCR beta chain was sequenced within a study of T cell repertoires in cytomegalovirus infection. TCRdb redid the calling of the reads with MiXCR, one entry per CDR3 protein. The sample yields under 250,000 distinct CDR3 sequences, about 12% seen once. The receptor was derived from a human donor in good health (CMV status not recorded). Some clones in this sample may be carry-over from other donors' samples. The sample was PBMCs.

In DNA, the CDR3 is TGTGCCAGCAGCTCTTCCCAGGCGGGAGCGTACAATGAGCAGTTCTTC. This sequence encodes CASSSSQAGAYNEQFF. J is TRBJ2-1 and V is TRBV7-3, with 7 nucleotides matching TRBD2. CDR1 is SGHTA and CDR2 is FQGTGA in the germline V gene. The V and J ends lost 4 bases and 4 bases, in that order; junction bases with no gene match: 10. The CDR3 covers 16 residues.